The TCR beta chain described here comes from a study of memory CD4+ T cells and cytomegalovirus serostatus. At the level of the study: This sample comes from healthy Belgian adults, several CMV seropositive, under 25 seronegative.

Study processing details: Out-of-frame sequences were removed, leaving 2,000,000 or so distinct TCRbeta sequences. Data came from immunoSEQ multiplex PCR; TCRdb stores just in-frame clones and leaves some out. V, J and clone size are taken as reported in that table, and D and trimming were inferred from the DNA itself. Of some 26,000 clones in the sample, 75% to 80% are singletons; the top ten hold 1.1%. CDR1 is SGHDT and CDR2 is YYEEEE in the germline V gene. There are 13 residues in the CDR3. The ends lost 7 bases at V and 4 bases at J; junction bases unmatched: 6. In regard to this clone: What it binds is unknown.

The sort gate was single viable CD3+CD4+CD8-CD45RO+ cells for memory CD4+ T cells. After thawing, CD4+ T cells were positively selected. Study-wide points: Of 150 to 200 reported CMV TCRbeta sequences, around 63 were found in memory CD4+ repertoires.

This receptor was obtained from an adult in good health and CMV-seronegative. The chain combines TRBV5-6 with TRBJ2-3; 7 positions agree with TRBD1. Sequencing was done on a sample of memory CD4+ T cells from blood. The CDR3 DNA is TGTGCCAGCCGACAGGGTAGCGCAGATACGCAGTATTTT. This codes for CASRQGSADTQYF.